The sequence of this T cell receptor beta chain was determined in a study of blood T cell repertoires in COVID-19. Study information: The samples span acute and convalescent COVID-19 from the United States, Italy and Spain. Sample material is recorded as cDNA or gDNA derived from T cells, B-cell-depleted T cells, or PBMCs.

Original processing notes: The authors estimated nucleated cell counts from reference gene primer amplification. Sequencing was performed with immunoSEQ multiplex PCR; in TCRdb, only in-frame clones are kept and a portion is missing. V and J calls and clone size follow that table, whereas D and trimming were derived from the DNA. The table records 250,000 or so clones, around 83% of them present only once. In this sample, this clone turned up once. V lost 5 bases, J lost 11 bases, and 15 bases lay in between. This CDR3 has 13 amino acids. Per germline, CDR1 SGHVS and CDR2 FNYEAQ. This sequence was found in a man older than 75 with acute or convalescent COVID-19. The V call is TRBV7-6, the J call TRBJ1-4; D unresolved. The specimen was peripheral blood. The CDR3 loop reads CASSPDPGGKLFF. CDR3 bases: TGTGCCAGCAGCCCCGACCCTGGAGGGAAACTGTTTTTT.